Listed here are 12 T cell receptor beta chains from one sample, sequenced in a study of cytotoxic CD8 clonotypes in ibrutinib-treated CLL. Using immunoSEQ multiplex PCR, the repertoire was profiled, and TCRdb retains in-frame clones only, with some absent. The repertoire holds about 130,000 clones, with about 79% as singletons. The specimen was PBMCs, collected after 12 months of ibrutinib treatment. These receptors were collected from a human donor with chronic lymphocytic leukemia.

The chain uses TRBV4-3 and TRBJ2-3, with TRBD2 identical over 11 bases. Trimming cost V 1 base and J 6 bases; bases outside gene matches: 6. This CDR3 is built from 16 residues. Germline loops: CDR1 LGHNA, CDR2 YSLEER. In DNA form, the CDR3 reads TGCGCCAGCAGCCAAGTAGCGGGAGGGACTTGGGATACGCAGTATTTT. Its translation: CASSQVAGGTWDTQYF.

The genes are TRBV11-3 and TRBJ2-7; TRBD1 aligns across 7 bases. Germline CDR1 reads SGHNT; CDR2 reads YENEEA. The CDR3 extends over 17 amino acids. V lost 5 bases and J lost 0; bases outside the gene matches: 13. CDR3: CASSLRDSHLSSYEQYF. The DNA of the CDR3 is TGTGCCAGCAGCCTCCGGGACAGCCACCTAAGCTCCTACGAGCAGTACTTC.

The J gene is TRBJ2-1, the V gene TRBV15, with TRBD1 matching 8 bases. The germline CDR1 and CDR2 sequences are LNHNV and YYDKDF (reference sequence). The CDR3 spans 15 residues. The ends lost 1 base at V and 7 bases at J; junction bases unmatched: 6. The CDR3 DNA is TGTGCCACCAGCAGAGTTGGGCAGGGGGCGAATGAGCAGTTCTTC. Translated, it gives CATSRVGQGANEQFF.

This sequence joins TRBV11-2 and TRBJ2-5; 7 bases are a match to TRBD2. The CDR3 covers 16 residues. V gave up 5 bases and J gave up 3 bases; unmatched junction bases: 12. CDR1 and CDR2 from the germline V gene are SGHAT and FQNNGV. Written as DNA, the CDR3 is TGTGCCAGCAGCCCCCGGGCCGGGCGGGAGAAAGAGACCCAGTACTTC. Its translation: CASSPRAGREKETQYF.

This rearrangement joins TRBV7-2 to TRBJ2-7; D possibly matches TRBD1 or TRBD2 (5 bases each). The V gene lost 5 bases and the J gene lost 3 bases, with 14 bases spanning the gap. Germline-derived CDR1 and CDR2 are SGHTA and FQGNSA. The CDR3 length is 14 residues. The CDR3 loop reads CASSPRDAGYEQYF. CDR3 coding DNA: TGTGCCAGCAGCCCCCGGGACGCCGGCTACGAGCAGTACTTC.

This clone was counted a single time. The chain carries TRBV7-2 and TRBJ2-6; no clear D. CDR3 length: 15 residues. The V gene's germline CDR1 is SGHTA and CDR2 FQGNSA. V was trimmed by 10 bases and J by 0 bases, leaving 13 bases between them. For the CDR3, the DNA is TGTGCCATCCCCGGGCGTTTCTCTGGGGCCAACGTCCTGACTTTC. Its protein is CAIPGRFSGANVLTF.

The J gene is TRBJ2-3, the V gene TRBV27; no clear D gene. Germline CDR1 is MNHEY and CDR2 is SMNVEV (reference sequence). The V end was cut by 6 bases, the J end by 2 bases, with 3 bases between. This CDR3 region has 11 residues. For the CDR3, the DNA is TGTGCCAGCAGACACACAGATACGCAGTATTTT. This sequence encodes CASRHTDTQYF.

This clone turned up a few times. The chain has TRBV7-2 and TRBJ2-5; possibly TRBD2 for D (6 bases). Trimming shortened V by 3 bases and J by 5 bases, and 16 bases separated the two germline ends. Per germline, CDR1 SGHTA and CDR2 FQGNSA. The CDR3 is made up of 15 amino acids. CDR3 bases: TGTGCCAGCAGCTTGTCACTAGCCTACCTCGAGACCCAGTACTTC. It codes for CASSLSLAYLETQYF.

The CDR3 reads CASSDWTDNEAFF. The DNA for the CDR3 is TGCGCCAGCAGTGATTGGACAGACAATGAAGCTTTCTTT. The chain employs TRBV10-2 and TRBJ1-1; D is perhaps TRBD1 (6 bases). Germline lookup yields CDR1 WSHSY and CDR2 SAAADI. V lost 3 bases, J lost 7 bases, and 12 bases lay in between. The CDR3 covers 13 residues.

This chain links TRBV7-3 with TRBJ2-3; D might be TRBD2 (6 bases). The CDR3 runs to 15 residues. V shed 2 bases and J shed 3 bases, with 12 bases lying between them. Germline V CDR1 and CDR2: SGHTA, FQGTGA. The CDR3 loop reads CASSLHGGGTDTQYF. The CDR3 bases are TGTGCCAGCAGCTTACATGGGGGAGGAACAGATACGCAGTATTTT.

The chain carries TRBV7-9 and TRBJ1-2; unclear D gene. This CDR3 region has 16 residues. Germline loops: CDR1 SEHNR, CDR2 FQNEAQ (reference sequence). Trimming stripped 5 bases from V and 4 bases from J, with 20 bases between. DNA for the CDR3: TGTGCCAGCAGCCCAGCGACGGCGATTGGGGTCTATGGCTACACCTTC. Protein: CASSPATAIGVYGYTF. Drawing the rest from reference TRBV7-9 and TRBJ1-2, the complete variable domain is DTGVSQNPRHKITKRGQNVTFRCDPISEHNRLYWYRQTLGQGPEFLTYFQNEAQLEKSRLLSDRFSAERPKGSFSTLEIQRTEQGDSAMYLCASSPATAIGVYGYTFGSGTRLTVV.

This sequence joins TRBV2 and TRBJ2-1, with 8 bases lining up with TRBD2. Germline V CDR1 and CDR2: SNHLY, FYNNEI. The V gene end was trimmed by 3 bases and the J gene end by 9 bases; junction bases not matched to a gene: 16. The CDR3 is 17 amino acids. CDR3 sequence reads: CASSEGLAGFYDSEQFF. The DNA of the CDR3 is TGTGCCAGCAGTGAGGGTCTAGCGGGTTTCTACGATTCTGAGCAGTTCTTC.